The T cell receptor (beta chain) described here comes from a study of T cell changes during pregnancy in multiple sclerosis. Libraries were prepared by immunoSEQ multiplex PCR; TCRdb keeps only in-frame clonotypes and omits some of them. The sample yields tens of thousands of clones, around 94% seen once. This CDR3 contains 15 residues. CDR1 is SGHTA, CDR2 FQGNSA, per germline. V shed 1 base, J shed 4 bases, and the junction held 3 bases outside the gene matches. This clone has only one observation. The sequencing used peripheral blood, collected in the third trimester of pregnancy. V gene TRBV7-2 combines with J gene TRBJ2-7; TRBD2 matches 11 bases. This TCR was recovered from a female donor with multiple sclerosis, enrolled in a pregnancy study. This CDR3 is CASSLEGTSGYEQYF. CDR3 sequence (DNA): TGTGCCAGCAGCTTAGAGGGGACTAGCGGATACGAGCAGTACTTC.